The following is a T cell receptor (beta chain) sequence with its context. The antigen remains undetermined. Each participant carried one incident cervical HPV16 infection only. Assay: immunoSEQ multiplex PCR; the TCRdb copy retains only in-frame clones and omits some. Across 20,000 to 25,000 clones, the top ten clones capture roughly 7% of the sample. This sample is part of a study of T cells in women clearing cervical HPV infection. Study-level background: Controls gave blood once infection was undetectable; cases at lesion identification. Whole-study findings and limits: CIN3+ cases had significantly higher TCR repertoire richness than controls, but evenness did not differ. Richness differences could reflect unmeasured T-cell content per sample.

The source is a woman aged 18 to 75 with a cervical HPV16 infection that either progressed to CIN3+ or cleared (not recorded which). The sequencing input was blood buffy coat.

The CDR3 sequence is CASSFPGLAHIAQYF. The part of the CDR3 DNA that was read is TGTGCCAGCAGCTTCCCGGGACTAGCCCATATCGCG. This chain uses TRBV5-6 with TRBJ2-3; 9 nucleotides agree with TRBD2. Read coverage stops 3 residues before the CDR3 terminus; the germline J gene supplies the remainder. The CDR3 length is 15 residues. Germline assignment: CDR1 SGHDT and CDR2 YYEEEE. Using reference TRBV5-6 and TRBJ2-3 for the parts outside the CDR3, the full variable domain is DAGVTQSPTHLIKTRGQQVTLRCSPKSGHDTVSWYQQALGQGPQFIFQYYEEEERQRGNFPDRFSGHQFPNYSSELNVNALLLGDSALYLCASSFPGLAHIAQYFGPGTRLTVL.